The rows below give T cell receptor beta chains drawn from one sample of a study of T cells in localized non-small cell lung cancer. Assay: immunoSEQ multiplex PCR; the TCRdb copy retains only in-frame clones and omits some. The sample yields about 2,400 clones, approximately 22% seen once. Sequenced material: lung tumor tissue, taken before any cancer treatment. These receptors were collected from a man aged 40 to 70 with stage I lung adenocarcinoma. Both conserved end residues are trimmed from each CDR3. The order of the fields is J gene, D gene, V gene, CDR3 protein. The D gene is left open where the match is weak.

j_call: TRBJ2-7; d_call: NA; v_call: TRBV6-8; cdr3_aa: AIREQDSGSYEQY
j_call: TRBJ1-5; d_call: TRBD1; v_call: TRBV18; cdr3_aa: ASSPGTGNNQPQH
j_call: TRBJ2-3; d_call: TRBD2; v_call: TRBV28; cdr3_aa: ASSSPRLAPTDTQY
j_call: TRBJ2-3; d_call: NA; v_call: TRBV19; cdr3_aa: ASSILLGTQY
j_call: TRBJ2-3; d_call: NA; v_call: TRBV4-1; cdr3_aa: ASSQVVAGSTDTQY
j_call: TRBJ2-7; d_call: NA; v_call: TRBV6-8; cdr3_aa: ASSYSLLAPYEQY
j_call: TRBJ2-1; d_call: NA; v_call: TRBV6-8; cdr3_aa: ASSIGTVSSYNEQF
j_call: TRBJ2-7; d_call: NA; v_call: TRBV12-2; cdr3_aa: ASRLDGVLSLLYEQY
j_call: TRBJ1-2; d_call: NA; v_call: TRBV6-8; cdr3_aa: ASSPLWGGYT
j_call: TRBJ1-2; d_call: NA; v_call: TRBV11-3; cdr3_aa: ASSLGLSWGDYGYT
j_call: TRBJ1-6; d_call: NA; v_call: TRBV7-7; cdr3_aa: ASSSGGYYNSPLH
j_call: TRBJ2-1; d_call: TRBD2; v_call: TRBV11-3; cdr3_aa: ASGTSASGYNEQF
j_call: TRBJ2-7; d_call: TRBD2; v_call: TRBV29-1; cdr3_aa: SVEGLAGGADEQY
j_call: TRBJ1-1; d_call: NA; v_call: TRBV11-3; cdr3_aa: ASSPHGGYTEAF
j_call: TRBJ2-1; d_call: TRBD2; v_call: TRBV11-3; cdr3_aa: ASSPSSGRDYNEQF
j_call: TRBJ1-6; d_call: TRBD1; v_call: TRBV10-3; cdr3_aa: AISESGTGGGNSPLH
j_call: TRBJ2-5; d_call: NA; v_call: TRBV28; cdr3_aa: ASRIQGLETQY
j_call: TRBJ2-1; d_call: NA; v_call: TRBV6-1; cdr3_aa: ASSEEARSRGKF
j_call: TRBJ1-4; d_call: NA; v_call: TRBV15; cdr3_aa: ATSRALGRSFGEKLF
j_call: TRBJ2-7; d_call: NA; v_call: TRBV2; cdr3_aa: ASTQDSREQY
j_call: TRBJ2-1; d_call: NA; v_call: TRBV11-3; cdr3_aa: ASSFSLSGGYNEQF
j_call: TRBJ2-5; d_call: TRBD1; v_call: TRBV9; cdr3_aa: ASSWDRQETQY
j_call: TRBJ1-5; d_call: NA; v_call: TRBV6-8; cdr3_aa: ASRPTGFSNQPQH
j_call: TRBJ2-6; d_call: TRBD1; v_call: TRBV11-3; cdr3_aa: ASSLANRGRAGANVLT
j_call: TRBJ2-5; d_call: TRBD2; v_call: TRBV5-1; cdr3_aa: ASSPRTSGARWTQY
j_call: TRBJ2-1; d_call: TRBD2; v_call: TRBV5-1; cdr3_aa: ASRPSGRNNEQF
j_call: TRBJ2-5; d_call: NA; v_call: TRBV6-8; cdr3_aa: ASSYSDRRETQY
j_call: TRBJ1-3; d_call: NA; v_call: TRBV5-1; cdr3_aa: ASSSQGSEGNTIY
j_call: TRBJ2-2; d_call: NA; v_call: TRBV6-8; cdr3_aa: ASSYGGGSTRNTGELF
j_call: TRBJ2-7; d_call: TRBD2; v_call: TRBV11-3; cdr3_aa: ASSLLPAGGYEQY
j_call: TRBJ2-7; d_call: TRBD2; v_call: TRBV6-8; cdr3_aa: ASSYPSGGAWEQY
j_call: TRBJ2-2; d_call: TRBD1; v_call: TRBV7-7; cdr3_aa: ASSQGTGGASNTGELF